The clone carrying this TCR beta chain was counted at least ten times. Together with a sample-barcoded 5' primer, a J-beta primer mix was included in a second PCR lasting about 6 to 11 cycles. Each cDNA molecule carried a tag from a template-switch adaptor that contained 12 random nucleotides. TCRdb reprocessed the 5' RACE reads via MiXCR and lists one record per CDR3 protein. There are around 670,000 distinct CDR3 sequences in the sample; 25% to 30% occur only once, and around 14% lies in the top ten. CDR1 is LGHNA and CDR2 is YNFKEQ in the germline V gene. The CDR3 length is 16 residues. Trimming cost V 0 bases and J 7 bases; bases outside gene matches: 4. The data belong to a study of blood T cells in healthy people across ages.

The chain has TRBV4-2 and TRBJ2-7; 15 bases map to TRBD2. The receptor comes from a woman at least 80 years old in good health. Specimen: blood. The CDR3 here is CASSQDPGTSGGEQYF. The CDR3 bases are TGTGCCAGCAGCCAAGATCCCGGGACTAGCGGGGGGGAGCAGTACTTC.